A single sample is the source of the 27 T cell receptor beta chains below, sequenced in a study of blood T cell repertoires in COVID-19. Sequencing was performed with immunoSEQ multiplex PCR; in TCRdb, only in-frame clones are kept and a portion is missing. This sample carries approximately 200,000 clones, more than 85% of them seen once, and the ten largest clones take about 1.1%. Input material: peripheral blood. Receptors were obtained from a man aged 25 to 40 with acute or convalescent COVID-19.

This clone was observed a handful of times. The chain joins TRBV6-5 to TRBJ1-1; 8 positions match TRBD1. This CDR3 comprises 10 residues. CDR1 and CDR2 from the germline V gene are MNHEY and SVGAGI. With 11 bases clipped from V and 10 bases from J, the junction kept 6 bases outside the gene matches. The CDR3 coding sequence is TGTGCCGCAGGGGGCGCAAGAGCTTTCTTT. It codes for CAAGGARAFF.

This chain connects TRBV19 to TRBJ1-2; 8 bases match TRBD1. The CDR3 consists of 14 residues. J lost 8 bases, V lost 5 bases, and 10 bases had no gene match. Germline lookup yields CDR1 LNHDA and CDR2 SQIVND (reference sequence). The CDR3 nucleotides read TGTGCCAGTAGTCCGTTGGACAGGGTCTTAGGCTACACCTTC. This translates into CASSPLDRVLGYTF.

The J gene is TRBJ1-1, the V gene TRBV6-5; 10 nucleotides align to TRBD1. V shed 7 bases, J shed 4 bases, and the junction held 9 bases outside the gene matches. This CDR3 comprises 15 residues. The germline V gene encodes CDR1 MNHEY and CDR2 SVGAGI. The CDR3 nucleotides read TGTGCCAGCATCCGGGACAGGGGCGGGGGCACTGAAGCTTTCTTT. Translating gives CASIRDRGGGTEAFF.

The CDR3 spells CASSYWQNYGYTF. Written as DNA, the CDR3 is TGTGCCAGCAGTTACTGGCAGAACTATGGCTACACCTTC. The chain recombines TRBV6-5 with TRBJ1-2; D gene unclear. V dropped 1 base and J dropped 2 bases, with 5 bases sitting between them. The germline V gene has CDR1 MNHEY and CDR2 SVGAGI. The CDR3 length is 13 residues.

This chain joins TRBV30 and TRBJ1-5; no clear D gene. There are 15 residues in the CDR3. The germline V gene encodes CDR1 GTSNPN and CDR2 SVGIG (reference sequence). The ends were cut back, 2 bases at V and 1 base at J, with 12 bases in the middle. This chain's CDR3 is CAWSRRLESNQPQHF. CDR3 nucleotide sequence: TGTGCCTGGAGTCGCCGGCTAGAGAGCAATCAGCCCCAGCATTTT.

The chain combines TRBV28 with TRBJ1-3; D may be TRBD1 (5 bases). The CDR3 is made up of 17 amino acids. Trimming pared 7 bases from V and 0 bases from J, leaving 19 bases between. The germline CDR1 and CDR2 sequences are MDHEN and SYDVKM. This CDR3 is CASTLDGTILSGNTIYF. DNA of the CDR3: TGTGCCAGCACCCTGGACGGGACTATACTCTCTGGAAACACCATATATTTT.

This chain joins TRBV10-3 and TRBJ2-1, with 9 bases identical to TRBD2. There are 17 residues in the CDR3. Germline V gives CDR1 ENHRY, CDR2 SYGVKD. The junction had 14 bases not matched to a gene; V was cut back by 4 bases and J by 7 bases. The CDR3 DNA is TGTGCCATCAGTGGTGCGGGGGGGCCCCAACCGACAAATGAGCAGTTCTTC. It encodes CAISGAGGPQPTNEQFF.

The chain has TRBV24-1 and TRBJ1-1, with 10 bases identical to TRBD1. The CDR3 spans 16 residues. Germline V gene data show CDR1 as KGHDR and CDR2 as SFDVKD. The ends lost 4 bases at V and 5 bases at J; junction bases unmatched: 9. The CDR3 DNA follows: TGTGCCACCAGTGACCGTTCAAAGGACAGGGGGACTGAAGCTTTCTTT. Encoded protein: CATSDRSKDRGTEAFF.

The V gene is TRBV6-5, the J gene TRBJ2-7, with D perhaps matching TRBD1 (5 bases). Germline V lookup: CDR1 MNHEY, CDR2 SVGAGI. The CDR3 spans 15 residues. Trimming cost V 0 bases and J 2 bases, with 11 bases left between them. This chain's CDR3 is CASSYSQGHAYEQYF. CDR3 nucleotides: TGTGCCAGCAGTTACTCGCAGGGCCATGCCTACGAGCAGTACTTC.

The chain employs TRBV19 and TRBJ1-6; no clear D gene. The CDR3 runs to 17 residues. With 7 bases removed from V and 4 bases from J, the gap between germline ends came to 20 bases. The V gene's germline CDR1 is LNHDA and CDR2 SQIVND (reference sequence). CDR3 DNA: TGTGCCAGTAAGGAGGTGAGGAACGGCTTGTATAATTCACCCCTCCACTTT. This encodes CASKEVRNGLYNSPLHF.

The chain employs TRBV6-1 and TRBJ1-2, with D possibly matching TRBD1 (5 bases). The germline V gene has CDR1 MNHNS and CDR2 SASEGT. This CDR3 is built from 17 residues. V was clipped by 4 bases and J by 1 base, with 19 bases between them. The CDR3 sequence: CASSGTQTTYHNYGYTF. The DNA for the CDR3 is TGTGCCAGCAGTGGGACACAAACGACCTATCATAACTATGGCTACACCTTC.

The genes are TRBV29-1 and TRBJ2-1; the D gene is possibly TRBD1 (5 bases). There are 10 residues in the CDR3. V gave up 5 bases and J gave up 7 bases, with 6 bases separating them. In germline, CDR1 is SQVTM, CDR2 ANQGSEA. The CDR3 protein is CSVSGNEQFF. As DNA, the CDR3 is TGCAGCGTTTCAGGGAATGAGCAGTTCTTC.

The V call is TRBV20-1, the J call TRBJ2-7; 7 bases are shared with TRBD1. The V gene's germline CDR1 is DFQATT and CDR2 SNEGSKA (reference sequence). The length of the CDR3 is 11 residues. With 8 bases clipped from V and 2 bases from J, the junction kept 3 bases outside the gene matches. The chain's CDR3 is CSWDSTYEQYF. The CDR3 region has the DNA TGCAGTTGGGACAGTACCTACGAGCAGTACTTC.

The sample holds one count of this clone. V is TRBV10-1 and J is TRBJ2-1, with D maybe TRBD2 (6 bases). V dropped 4 bases and J dropped 7 bases, with 17 bases sitting between them. There are 15 residues in the CDR3. Germline V gene lookup returns CDR1 WNHNN and CDR2 SYGVQD (reference sequence). CDR3 loop: CASSVRGEVGNEQFF. DNA of the CDR3: TGCGCCAGCAGTGTGAGAGGGGAGGTTGGGAATGAGCAGTTCTTC.

This rearrangement joins TRBV4-1 to TRBJ1-6; D is perhaps TRBD1 (5 bases). Trimming took 5 bases from V and 6 from J, leaving 17 bases between them. The CDR3 extends over 16 amino acids. Germline CDR1 is MGHRA and CDR2 is YSYEKL. CDR3 protein: CASSIQSRAVNSPLHF. The CDR3 DNA sequence: TGCGCCAGCAGCATTCAGAGCAGGGCGGTTAATTCACCCCTCCACTTT.

The chain uses TRBV7-8 and TRBJ2-2; tentative D call: TRBD1 (5 bases). CDR1 and CDR2 from the germline V gene are SGHVS and FQNEAQ. V lost 2 bases to trimming and J lost 6 bases, with 19 bases between them. The CDR3 consists of 17 residues. The CDR3 nucleotides read TGTGCCAGCAGCTTATTTTCCCCAGGGATTGTCGCCGGGGAGCTGTTTTTT. It specifies CASSLFSPGIVAGELFF. Filled out from reference TRBV7-8 and TRBJ2-2, the complete variable domain reads GAGVSQSPRYKVAKRGQDVALRCDPISGHVSLFWYQQALGQGPEFLTYFQNEAQLDKSGLPSDRFFAERPEGSVSTLKIQRTQQEDSAVYLCASSLFSPGIVAGELFFGEGSRLTVL.

The chain links TRBV5-4 to TRBJ2-1, with D uncertain. Germline CDR1 SGHNT, CDR2 YYREEE (reference sequence). Trimming shortened V by 3 bases and J by 6 bases, and 10 bases separated the two germline ends. This CDR3 is built from 13 residues. The CDR3 is CASSWPSGNEQFF. Here the CDR3 DNA reads TGTGCCAGCAGCTGGCCCTCTGGCAATGAGCAGTTCTTC.

The rearrangement uses TRBV10-3 and TRBJ1-5, with D perhaps matching TRBD1 (5 bases). The ends were cut back, 0 bases at V and 4 bases at J, with 13 bases in the middle. Germline values: CDR1 ENHRY, CDR2 SYGVKD. There are 16 residues in the CDR3. This CDR3 reads CAISESKGAGNQPQHF. CDR3 DNA: TGTGCCATCAGTGAGTCGAAAGGGGCAGGGAATCAGCCCCAGCATTTT.

The chain carries TRBV7-2 and TRBJ1-4; 7 nucleotides line up with TRBD1. Germline V gene lookup returns CDR1 SGHTA and CDR2 FQGNSA. V was clipped by 2 bases and J by 7 bases; unmatched bases: 10. The CDR3 sequence is 16 residues long. CDR3 amino acids: CASSLSTGWDVEKLFF. CDR3 DNA sequence: TGTGCCAGCAGCTTATCGACAGGGTGGGATGTTGAAAAACTGTTTTTT.

The rearrangement joins TRBV28 to TRBJ1-2, with a possible D match to TRBD1 (5 bases). This CDR3 region has 12 residues. Germline values: CDR1 MDHEN, CDR2 SYDVKM. V gave up 6 bases and J gave up 5 bases, with 10 bases separating them. CDR3 sequence (DNA): TGTGCCAGCAGCGACAGAGAATATGGCTACACCTTC. It codes for CASSDREYGYTF.

The chain employs TRBV14 and TRBJ2-1; D gene ambiguous. Trimming left V 0 bases short and J 4 bases short, with 7 bases between. Germline V CDR1 and CDR2: SGHDN, FVKESK. This CDR3 has 14 amino acids. The CDR3, as DNA: TGTGCCAGCAGCCAAGATCTCGTATACAATGAGCAGTTCTTC. Protein: CASSQDLVYNEQFF.

This sequence joins TRBV3-1 (or the pseudogene TRBV3-2) and TRBJ2-4, with D possibly matching TRBD2 (6 bases). This CDR3 spans 13 amino acids. Trimming shortened V by 9 bases and J by 3 bases, and 12 bases separated the two germline ends. Germline V CDR1 and CDR2: LGHDT, YNNKEL (reference sequence). CDR3 sequence: CASGGYGKNIQYF. The CDR3 coding sequence is TGTGCCAGTGGGGGGTACGGCAAAAACATTCAGTACTTC.

The chain employs TRBV5-1 and TRBJ1-1; 9 bases match TRBD1. Germline V gene lookup returns CDR1 SGHRS and CDR2 YFSETQ. With V trimmed by 3 bases and J by 4 bases, 7 bases remained unmatched. The CDR3 covers 15 residues. CDR3 sequence (DNA): TGCGCCAGCAGCTCGACAGGGGGTTGGGGCACTGAAGCTTTCTTT. Its protein is CASSSTGGWGTEAFF.

In its sample, this clone was seen a few times. This sequence joins TRBV19 and TRBJ1-1; D remains ambiguous. CDR3 length equals 14 residues. Trimming stripped 7 bases from V and 0 bases from J, with 12 bases between. Germline values: CDR1 LNHDA, CDR2 SQIVND (reference sequence). CDR3 nucleotide sequence: TGTGCCAGTATAGGAGGCAGAATGAACACTGAAGCTTTCTTT. This codes for CASIGGRMNTEAFF.

The V call is TRBV3-1 (or the pseudogene TRBV3-2), the J call TRBJ2-7, with 8 bases fitting TRBD2. With 0 bases clipped from V and 5 bases from J, the junction kept 9 bases outside the gene matches. The CDR3 contains 16 residues. The germline V gene encodes CDR1 LGHDT and CDR2 YNNKEL (reference sequence). As DNA, the CDR3 is TGTGCCAGCAGCCAAGAAGGAGCGGGAGATTGGGACGAGCAGTACTTC. Protein: CASSQEGAGDWDEQYF.

The chain carries TRBV3-1 (or the pseudogene TRBV3-2) and TRBJ1-1; D remains ambiguous. Trimming removed 4 bases at V and 2 bases at J, with 11 bases between. Looked up from germline, CDR1 is LGHDT and CDR2 is YNNKEL (reference sequence). The CDR3 sequence is 14 residues long. The CDR3 DNA is TGTGCCAGCAGCCGAGTGCTAGCCAACACTGAAGCTTTCTTT. Translation gives CASSRVLANTEAFF.

The chain uses TRBV28 and TRBJ1-2; D unclear. In germline, CDR1 is MDHEN, CDR2 SYDVKM. With 4 bases removed from V and 4 bases from J, the gap between germline ends came to 4 bases. CDR3 size: 11 residues. The DNA of the CDR3 is TGTGCCAGCAGTTGGCTCTATGGCTACACCTTC. Its translation: CASSWLYGYTF.